The rows below give T cell receptor beta chains drawn from one sample of a study of monozygotic twins with inflammatory bowel disease. Following a re-call of the 5' RACE reads, TCRdb has one entry per CDR3 protein and lacks DNA. In all, the sample yields approximately 420,000 distinct CDR3 sequences. Sequenced: blood. These receptors were taken from a human donor with ulcerative colitis or Crohn's disease, or a healthy co-twin of an affected twin (not recorded which). Each CDR3 is given with its conserved first and last residue. Each record gives: J gene, V gene, CDR3 protein.

>TRBJ2-7|TRBV6-1
CASRAGGVTGSYEQYF
>TRBJ2-1|TRBV28
CASSLVGQPSYNEQFF
>TRBJ1-6|TRBV4-1
CASSQDSRSPLHF
>TRBJ2-3|TRBV20-1
CSATGVRDTQYF
>TRBJ2-5|TRBV5-6
CASSGGDSNQETQYF
>TRBJ1-4|TRBV15
CATSPRDRVLSEKLFF
>TRBJ2-3|TRBV5-6
CASSDSGRRGDTQYF
>TRBJ2-5|TRBV9
CASSSRPGETQYF
>TRBJ2-1|TRBV28
CASRRAIGLATRNNEQFF
>TRBJ1-1|TRBV6-1
CASSTTGVNTEAFF
>TRBJ2-1|TRBV20-1
CSATPDGSYNEQFF
>TRBJ2-3|TRBV19
CASSMREGHIWSTQYF
>TRBJ2-7|TRBV9
CASSVAGLAGGPYEQYF
>TRBJ2-7|TRBV20-1
CSARGLAGTSYEQYF
>TRBJ1-2|TRBV7-2
CASSLARDNGYTF
>TRBJ2-7|TRBV9
CASSPPFPRGSYEQYF
>TRBJ2-1|TRBV27
CASSTRTTRNEQFF
>TRBJ1-1|TRBV2
CASSRPGRENTEAFF
>TRBJ1-5|TRBV2
CASSTVKKPQHF
>TRBJ1-2|TRBV25-1
CASSEGAAYGYTF
>TRBJ2-1|TRBV2
CASSDTSGGVSYNGQFF
>TRBJ1-2|TRBV6-5
CASTEDGFYGYTF
>TRBJ1-1|TRBV7-2
CASSPRPGRTEAFF
>TRBJ1-2|TRBV14
CASSTGFYGYTF
>TRBJ1-1|TRBV12-3/TRBV12-4
CASSLIGQGAFF
>TRBJ2-3|TRBV6-5
CASSYSPGSGGSTDTQYF
>TRBJ1-5|TRBV2
CASSDSGMPQHF
>TRBJ2-7|TRBV10-3
CAISETDRRSSYEQYF
>TRBJ1-6|TRBV15
CATSSTRGGNSPLHF
>TRBJ2-5|TRBV5-1
CASSSTPYQETQYF
>TRBJ2-3|TRBV11-2
CASSLYPAASETDTQYF
>TRBJ2-6|TRBV5-1
CASSSPGDLRANVLTF
>TRBJ2-7|TRBV19
CASRNQAYEQYF